The next 12 T cell receptor beta chains were all read from a single sample in a study of blood T cell repertoires in COVID-19. Libraries were prepared by immunoSEQ multiplex PCR; TCRdb keeps only in-frame clonotypes and omits some of them. The data hold 70,000 to 100,000 clones, with roughly 80% observed a single time. Material for sequencing was peripheral blood. These receptors came from a woman in her 50s with acute or convalescent COVID-19.

The chain employs TRBV27 and TRBJ1-2, with 8 bases lining up with TRBD1. CDR1 and CDR2 from the germline V gene are MNHEY and SMNVEV (reference sequence). CDR3 length equals 15 residues. With V trimmed by 4 bases and J by 2 bases, 6 bases remained unmatched. CDR3 DNA sequence: TGTGCCAGCAGTTCCTGGACAGGGTTGAACTATGGCTACACCTTC. This codes for CASSSWTGLNYGYTF.

This clone appeared a few times. The chain links TRBV4-2 to TRBJ2-3; 9 bases line up with TRBD2. CDR1 LGHNA and CDR2 YNFKEQ come from the germline V gene. V dropped 1 base and J dropped 6; count of bases not matched to a gene: 14. The CDR3 length is 18 residues. The CDR3 nucleotides are TGTGCCAGCAGCCAAGCCCAAGGGCTGGGACTAGCCCCCGATACGCAGTATTTT. This gives the protein CASSQAQGLGLAPDTQYF.

This clone was seen more than once but under ten times. The J gene is TRBJ1-2, the V gene TRBV5-1; 7 bases agree with TRBD1. The ends lost 4 bases at V and 7 bases at J; junction bases unmatched: 13. The CDR3 is 15 amino acids. In germline, CDR1 is SGHRS, CDR2 YFSETQ. CDR3 DNA sequence: TGCGCCAGCAGCCCGAGGGACAGTTCGATGGGTGGCTACACCTTC. This codes for CASSPRDSSMGGYTF.

This clone was detected only once. The gene calls are TRBV14 and TRBJ2-2, with D possibly being TRBD2 (5 bases). This CDR3 region has 16 residues. V was clipped by 0 bases and J by 1 base, with 9 bases between them. In germline, CDR1 is SGHDN, CDR2 FVKESK. DNA of the CDR3: TGTGCCAGCAGCCAAGATCAGCGGAGGAACACCGGGGAGCTGTTTTTT. Protein product: CASSQDQRRNTGELFF.

The chain links TRBV11-2 to TRBJ1-1; 8 bases are shared with TRBD1. This CDR3 has 13 amino acids. Germline V gives CDR1 SGHAT, CDR2 FQNNGV. With 7 bases clipped from V and 5 bases from J, the junction kept 6 bases outside the gene matches. CDR3 nucleotide sequence: TGTGCCAGCATCGAACAGGGGGGGACTGAAGCTTTCTTT. Translation: CASIEQGGTEAFF.

For this clone: It is unclear where the CDR3 begins or ends on the DNA, so no DNA is shown, and the CDR3 is as TCRdb lists it. This CDR3 is CASSSSDRGPGYGYTF. The chain employs TRBV28 and TRBJ1-2; the D call in the table, TRBD1, was not verified against the DNA. The CDR3 sequence runs 16 residues, both termini included. The germline CDR1 and CDR2 sequences are MDHEN and SYDVKM.

This clone appeared a few times. This chain links TRBV2 with TRBJ2-5; TRBD1 agrees at 8 bases. CDR1 is SNHLY and CDR2 is FYNNEI in the germline V gene. This CDR3 contains 13 residues. V dropped 4 bases and J dropped 7; count of bases not matched to a gene: 5. CDR3 DNA: TGTGCCAGCAGTGTCGGGACAGGTGCGACCCAGTACTTC. Translation: CASSVGTGATQYF.

The CDR3 loop reads CASATGTGPGRGFF. The CDR3 DNA reads TGTGCCAGCGCGACCGGGACAGGCCCTGGTAGGGGTTTCTTT. The J gene is TRBJ1-1, the V gene TRBV27; 8 bases match TRBD1. Germline V gene sequence: CDR1 MNHEY, CDR2 SMNVEV (reference sequence). V dropped 8 bases and J dropped 13; count of bases not matched to a gene: 18. The CDR3 is 14 amino acids.

The rearrangement uses TRBV5-1 and TRBJ2-1, with a possible D match to TRBD1 (6 bases). The length of the CDR3 is 12 residues. Trimming removed 1 base at V and 7 bases at J, with 6 bases between. Germline loops: CDR1 SGHRS, CDR2 YFSETQ. The CDR3 coding sequence is TGCGCCAGCAGCTTGCAGGGGAATGAGCAGTTCTTC. It yields the protein CASSLQGNEQFF.

The chain uses TRBV12-5 and TRBJ1-2; D not resolved. V was shortened by 8 bases and J by 5 bases, with 15 bases between the two germline ends. This CDR3 is 13 amino acids long. Germline CDR1 LGHNT, CDR2 FRNRAP. CDR3 amino acids: CASSLSPGYGYTF. CDR3 bases: TGTGCTAGTTCCCTTAGTCCGGGTTATGGCTACACCTTC.

For this clone: Germline is not matched at one junction end, which may reflect a read error. The rearrangement links TRBV7-9 to TRBJ2-1, with no clear D. Germline CDR1 reads SEHNR; CDR2 reads FQNEAQ (reference sequence). There are 14 residues in the CDR3. CDR3: CASSFLYSNNEQFF. The CDR3 region has the DNA TGTGCCAGCAGCTTTTTATACTCCAACAATGAGCAGTTCTTC.

The sample holds a few counts of this clone. This chain links TRBV5-5 with TRBJ2-7; D perhaps matches TRBD1 (6 bases). V dropped 4 bases and J dropped 3 bases, with 14 bases sitting between them. The CDR3 has 14 amino acids. Germline V lookup: CDR1 SGHKS, CDR2 YYEKEE (reference sequence). As DNA, the CDR3 is TGTGCCAGCAGCCTCGGACAGAAGAACTACGAGCAGTACTTC. The encoded protein is CASSLGQKNYEQYF.